The 20 T cell receptor beta chains in this list originate from one sample, sequenced in a study of T-cell reconstitution after alpha-beta-depleted transplantation in children. Unique molecular identifiers were incorporated during preparation of the TCRbeta library. TCRdb re-called the PCR reads with MiXCR, one entry per CDR3 protein. The sample shows 610,000 or so distinct CDR3 sequences, over 25% of them seen only once. This specimen consisted of PBMCs, obtained before TCRalphabeta/CD19-depleted stem cell transplant. These receptors were collected from a boy under two years old with Wiskott-Aldrich syndrome, due to receive a stem cell transplant.

This sequence joins TRBV27 and TRBJ1-5; D may be TRBD1 (6 bases). Trimming shortened V by 7 bases and J by 7 bases, and 14 bases separated the two germline ends. Germline V gene sequence: CDR1 MNHEY, CDR2 SMNVEV (reference sequence). The CDR3 has 13 residues. The CDR3 sequence is CASTSRRGQPQHF. CDR3 nucleotide sequence: TGTGCCAGCACCAGCAGGAGGGGGCAGCCCCAGCATTTT.

This clonotype has just a few counts. The genes are TRBV7-2 and TRBJ2-4; D gene ambiguous. V dropped 1 base and J dropped 7 bases, with 5 bases sitting between them. Germline V CDR1 and CDR2: SGHTA, FQGNSA. The CDR3 has 12 amino acids. As DNA, the CDR3 is TGTGCCAGCAGCTTAGGTACCAACATTCAGTACTTC. This gives the protein CASSLGTNIQYF.

A few counts support this clonotype. V and J are TRBV5-1 and TRBJ2-1; 13 nucleotides line up with TRBD2. The J segment lost 7 bases and the V segment lost 4 bases, leaving 8 bases of the junction unmatched. The CDR3 length is 16 residues. Looked up from germline, CDR1 is SGHRS and CDR2 is YFSETQ. CDR3 DNA: TGCGCCAGCAGCCGTGGACTAGCGGGAGAAATGAATGAGCAGTTCTTC. Encoded protein: CASSRGLAGEMNEQFF.

There are a few counts of this clonotype. DNA of the CDR3: TGTGCCAGCAGCCTTGGGACTAGCGGGATCGGGCGGGAGACCCAGTACTTC. Translation gives CASSLGTSGIGRETQYF. V usage is TRBV5-8 and J usage is TRBJ2-5; 13 bases map to TRBD2. Germline V gives CDR1 SGHTS, CDR2 YDEGEE. The J segment lost 5 bases and the V segment lost 4 bases, leaving 11 bases of the junction unmatched. This CDR3 spans 17 amino acids. The full variable domain, in which reference TRBV5-8 and TRBJ2-5 provide the parts outside the CDR3, is EAGVTQSPTHLIKTRGQQATLRCSPISGHTSVYWYQQALGLGLQFLLWYDEGEERNRGNFPPRFSGRQFPNYSSELNVNALELEDSALYLCASSLGTSGIGRETQYFGPGTRLLVL.

In the case of this clonotype: At one of its ends the junction is not consistent with the germline gene, which may arise from a read error. The chain employs TRBV3-1 and TRBJ1-3, with D perhaps TRBD1 (5 bases). Germline CDR1 reads LGHDT; CDR2 reads YNNKEL (reference sequence). There are 14 residues in the CDR3. The chain's CDR3 is CTSSGASSGNTIYF. The CDR3 DNA sequence: TGTACCAGCAGTGGGGCCTCCTCTGGAAACACCATATATTTT.

This chain joins TRBV6-2 or TRBV6-3 and TRBJ1-5; maybe TRBD1 (6 bases). Trimming stripped 8 bases from V and 0 bases from J, with 32 bases between. The germline CDR1 and CDR2 sequences are MNHEY and SVGEGT. CDR3 length equals 21 residues. The chain's CDR3 is CASRGTGWYEREINSNQPQHF. The DNA of the CDR3 is TGTGCCAGCCGAGGAACAGGGTGGTACGAGAGAGAAATCAATAGCAATCAGCCCCAGCATTTT.

V and J are TRBV20-1 and TRBJ2-3, with D uncertain. Germline V gene sequence: CDR1 DFQATT, CDR2 SNEGSKA (reference sequence). The length of the CDR3 is 13 residues. The V and J ends lost 5 bases and 2 bases respectively, with 11 bases between them. In DNA form, the CDR3 reads TGCAGTGCTTTAAGCCGGGCCACAGATACGCAGTATTTT. Translating it yields CSALSRATDTQYF.

The V call is TRBV5-1, the J call TRBJ2-1, with 7 bases fitting TRBD1. J lost 5 bases, V lost 4 bases, and 9 bases had no gene match. Per the germline V gene, CDR1 is SGHRS and CDR2 is YFSETQ. This CDR3 has 15 amino acids. The CDR3 bases are TGCGCCAGCAGCCCCAGGGGGAGAGAGAACAATGAGCAGTTCTTC. Translating gives CASSPRGRENNEQFF.

The chain links TRBV7-8 to TRBJ1-3; D possibly corresponds to TRBD1 (5 bases). The V gene lost 2 bases and the J gene lost 0 bases, with 17 bases spanning the gap. CDR1 SGHVS and CDR2 FQNEAQ come from the germline V gene. The CDR3 length is 18 residues. Here the CDR3 reads CASSLSFLGGASGNTIYF. The DNA of the CDR3 is TGTGCCAGCAGCTTATCCTTTCTTGGAGGGGCCTCTGGAAACACCATATATTTT.

This clonotype was counted once. The genes are TRBV19 and TRBJ2-7, with 9 bases matching TRBD2. Germline V lookup: CDR1 LNHDA, CDR2 SQIVND (reference sequence). V trimming: 5 bases; J trimming: 2 bases; junction bases outside the gene matches: 7. CDR3 length: 15 amino acids. The CDR3 DNA follows: TGTGCCAGTAGTGAGGGACTAGCAGGTACCTACGAGCAGTACTTC. This gives the protein CASSEGLAGTYEQYF.

Only one count was recorded for this clonotype. J is TRBJ2-7 and V is TRBV7-9, with 7 bases fitting TRBD1. The junction had 5 bases not matched to a gene; V was cut back by 0 bases and J by 3 bases. The V gene's germline CDR1 is SEHNR and CDR2 FQNEAQ (reference sequence). This CDR3 region has 15 residues. The CDR3 loop reads CASSLAGTDRYEQYF. CDR3 in DNA: TGTGCCAGCAGCTTAGCCGGGACAGATCGCTACGAGCAGTACTTC.

This clonotype was counted only a few times. The chain uses TRBV5-1 and TRBJ2-1, with D hard to call. The CDR3 loop spans 15 amino acids. Germline V CDR1 and CDR2: SGHRS, YFSETQ. Trimming left V 2 bases short and J 2 bases short, with 11 bases between. CDR3 sequence: CASSFMSPTYNEQFF. The CDR3 coding sequence is TGCGCCAGCAGCTTTATGAGCCCTACCTACAATGAGCAGTTCTTC. Filled out from reference TRBV5-1 and TRBJ2-1, the complete variable domain reads KAGVTQTPRYLIKTRGQQVTLSCSPISGHRSVSWYQQTPGQGLQFLFEYFSETQRNKGNFPGRFSGRQFSNSRSEMNVSTLELGDSALYLCASSFMSPTYNEQFFGPGTRLTVL.

In this sample, this clonotype turned up a few times. The chain joins TRBV28 to TRBJ1-1; no clear D gene. V lost 6 bases, J lost 0 bases, and 11 bases lay in between. The CDR3 runs 14 residues. The germline CDR1 and CDR2 sequences are MDHEN and SYDVKM. CDR3 in amino acids: CASRLGLLNTEAFF. For the CDR3, the DNA is TGTGCCAGCAGACTCGGACTGCTGAACACTGAAGCTTTCTTT.

This clonotype was found a few times. V and J are TRBV10-3 and TRBJ2-7; a weak D match, TRBD1 (6 bases). In germline, CDR1 is ENHRY, CDR2 SYGVKD. The CDR3 runs to 15 residues. The ends were cut back, 5 bases at V and 2 bases at J, with 16 bases in the middle. DNA of the CDR3: TGTGCCATCAGTCGAACCGGGACAACAGCCTACGAGCAGTACTTC. It specifies CAISRTGTTAYEQYF.

This rearrangement joins TRBV10-1 to TRBJ2-1; 9 nucleotides line up with TRBD2. The CDR3 runs 15 residues. Germline CDR1 is WNHNN and CDR2 is SYGVQD (reference sequence). With 4 bases clipped from V and 3 bases from J, the junction kept 4 bases outside the gene matches. In DNA, the CDR3 is TGCGCCAGCAGTGGGGGACTAGCTCGCTACAATGAGCAGTTCTTC. Protein product: CASSGGLARYNEQFF.

The chain employs TRBV5-1 and TRBJ2-2; D is ambiguous. This CDR3 contains 16 residues. V was shortened by 4 bases and J by 2 bases, with 15 bases between the two germline ends. Germline loops: CDR1 SGHRS, CDR2 YFSETQ. DNA for the CDR3: TGCGCCAGCAGCCGAATAGCAACACCAAACACCGGGGAGCTGTTTTTT. Translation: CASSRIATPNTGELFF.

This clonotype was detected a few times. V is TRBV12-3 or TRBV12-4 and J is TRBJ2-5; possibly TRBD2 for D (6 bases). V dropped 3 bases and J dropped 8 bases, with 7 bases sitting between them. CDR3 length: 11 amino acids. In DNA, the CDR3 is TGTGCCAGCAGTTTCGGGAGTACCCAGTACTTC. It encodes CASSFGSTQYF.

In this sample, this clonotype turned up a few times. This rearrangement joins TRBV3-1 to TRBJ2-3, with 8 bases that match TRBD2. The CDR3 is made up of 17 amino acids. V dropped 0 bases and J dropped 4; count of bases not matched to a gene: 9. CDR1 is LGHDT and CDR2 is YNNKEL in the germline V gene (reference sequence). CDR3 nucleotides: TGTGCCAGCAGCCAAGATTTGAGCGGAGCGGGGGCAGATACGCAGTATTTT. Translating it yields CASSQDLSGAGADTQYF.

This clonotype has ten or more counts. The chain uses TRBV12-3 or TRBV12-4 and TRBJ2-3; D possibly corresponds to TRBD2 (5 bases). This CDR3 contains 12 residues. V was clipped by 5 bases and J by 4 bases, with 7 bases between them. The CDR3 coding sequence is TGTGCCAGCAGTCGGACTTCAGATACGCAGTATTTT. Translating it yields CASSRTSDTQYF.

This clonotype is a singleton in its sample. The chain is built from TRBV7-6 and TRBJ1-3; D is undetermined. V lost 0 bases and J 1 base, leaving 4 bases between the germline ends. The germline V gene encodes CDR1 SGHVS and CDR2 FNYEAQ. CDR3 size: 14 residues. CDR3 nucleotides: TGTGCCAGCAGCTTAGCCCCTTCTGGAAACACCATATATTTT. Translated: CASSLAPSGNTIYF.